This T cell receptor beta chain was sequenced during a study of cytomegalovirus exposure and HLA in healthy donors. In the PCR, 60 Vbeta and 13 Jbeta primers were used. Repertoires were generated with immunoSEQ multiplex PCR, while TCRdb's copy carries only in-frame clones and drops some. The table includes some 180,000 clones, under 85% detected once. Study-wide findings and caveats: The classifier reportedly diagnosed cytomegalovirus status with high specificity and sensitivity. The dataset shows that most TCR sequences were rare, while some public TCRs occurred in many donors.

Worth noting for this clone: Antigen unknown.

Looked up from germline, CDR1 is MNHNY and CDR2 is SVGAGI (reference sequence). V gave up 6 bases and J gave up 8 bases; unmatched junction bases: 7. The CDR3 covers 13 residues. This rearrangement joins TRBV6-6 to TRBJ2-7, with 10 positions matching TRBD2. The sequence derives from a male donor in good health and CMV-seronegative. Sequencing input: PBMCs. CDR3 DNA: TGTGCCAGCAGACCTAGCGGGAGTGATAAGCAGTACTTC. Protein sequence: CASRPSGSDKQYF.